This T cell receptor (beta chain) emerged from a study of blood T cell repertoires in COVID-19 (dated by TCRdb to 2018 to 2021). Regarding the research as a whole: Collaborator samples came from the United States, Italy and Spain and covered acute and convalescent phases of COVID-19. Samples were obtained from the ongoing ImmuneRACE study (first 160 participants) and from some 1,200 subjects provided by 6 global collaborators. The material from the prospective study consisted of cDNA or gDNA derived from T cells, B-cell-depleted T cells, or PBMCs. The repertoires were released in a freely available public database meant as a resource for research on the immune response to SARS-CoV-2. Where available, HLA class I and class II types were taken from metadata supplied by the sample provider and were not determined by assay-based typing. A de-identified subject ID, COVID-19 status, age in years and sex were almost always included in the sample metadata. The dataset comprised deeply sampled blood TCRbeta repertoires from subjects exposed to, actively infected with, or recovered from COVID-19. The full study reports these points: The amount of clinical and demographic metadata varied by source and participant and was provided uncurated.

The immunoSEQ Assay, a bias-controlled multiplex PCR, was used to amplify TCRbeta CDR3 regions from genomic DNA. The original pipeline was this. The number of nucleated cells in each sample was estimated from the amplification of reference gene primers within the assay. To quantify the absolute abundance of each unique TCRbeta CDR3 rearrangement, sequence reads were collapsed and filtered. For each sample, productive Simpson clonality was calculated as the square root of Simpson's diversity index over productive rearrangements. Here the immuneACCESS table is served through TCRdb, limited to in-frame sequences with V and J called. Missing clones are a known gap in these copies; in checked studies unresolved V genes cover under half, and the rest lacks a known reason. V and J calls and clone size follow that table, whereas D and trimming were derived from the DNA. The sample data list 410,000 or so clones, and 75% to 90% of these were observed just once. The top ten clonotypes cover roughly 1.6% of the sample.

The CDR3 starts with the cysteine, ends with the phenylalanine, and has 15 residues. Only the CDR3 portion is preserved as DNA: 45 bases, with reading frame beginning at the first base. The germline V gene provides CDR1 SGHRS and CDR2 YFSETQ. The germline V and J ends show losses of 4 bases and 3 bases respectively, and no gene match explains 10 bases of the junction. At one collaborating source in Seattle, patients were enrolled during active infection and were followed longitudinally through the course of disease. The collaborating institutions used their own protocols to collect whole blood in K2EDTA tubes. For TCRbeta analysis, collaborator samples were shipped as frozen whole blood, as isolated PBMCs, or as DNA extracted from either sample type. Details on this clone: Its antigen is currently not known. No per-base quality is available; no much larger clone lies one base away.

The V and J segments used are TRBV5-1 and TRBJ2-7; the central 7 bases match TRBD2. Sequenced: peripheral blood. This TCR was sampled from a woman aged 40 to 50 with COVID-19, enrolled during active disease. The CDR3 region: CASSHPGTNNYEQYF. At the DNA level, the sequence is TGCGCCAGCAGCCACCCCGGGACTAATAACTACGAGCAGTACTTC.